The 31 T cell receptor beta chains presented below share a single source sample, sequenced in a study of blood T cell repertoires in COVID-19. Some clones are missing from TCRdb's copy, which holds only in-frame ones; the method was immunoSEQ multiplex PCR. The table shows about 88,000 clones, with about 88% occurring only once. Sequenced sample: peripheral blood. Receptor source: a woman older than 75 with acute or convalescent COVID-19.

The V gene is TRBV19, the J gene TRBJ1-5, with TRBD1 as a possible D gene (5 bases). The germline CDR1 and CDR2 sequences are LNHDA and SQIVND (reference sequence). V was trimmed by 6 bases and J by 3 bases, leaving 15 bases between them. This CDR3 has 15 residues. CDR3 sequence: CASRSDDSPNQPQHF. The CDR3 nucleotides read TGTGCCAGTAGAAGTGACGACAGCCCCAATCAGCCCCAGCATTTT. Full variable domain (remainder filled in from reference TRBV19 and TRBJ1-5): DGGITQSPKYLFRKEGQNVTLSCEQNLNHDAMYWYRQDPGQGLRLIYYSQIVNDFQKGDIAEGYSVSREKKESFPLTVTSAQKNPTAFYLCASRSDDSPNQPQHFGDGTRLSIL.

The CDR3 DNA follows: TGTGCCTGGAGTGCCGGACTAGCGGGAGGTGAGCAGTTCTTC. It is translated as CAWSAGLAGGEQFF. The V gene is TRBV30, the J gene TRBJ2-1, with 14 nucleotides matching TRBD2. Germline V gives CDR1 GTSNPN, CDR2 SVGIG (reference sequence). The trim removed 1 base at V and 9 bases at J, leaving 2 bases unmatched. The CDR3 is made up of 14 amino acids.

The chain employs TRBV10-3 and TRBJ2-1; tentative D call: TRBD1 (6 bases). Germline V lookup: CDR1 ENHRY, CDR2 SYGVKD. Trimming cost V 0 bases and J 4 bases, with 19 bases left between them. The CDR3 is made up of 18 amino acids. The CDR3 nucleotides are TGTGCCATCAGTGAGTCTGTTGGTGAGACAGGAGCTTACAATGAGCAGTTCTTC. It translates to CAISESVGETGAYNEQFF.

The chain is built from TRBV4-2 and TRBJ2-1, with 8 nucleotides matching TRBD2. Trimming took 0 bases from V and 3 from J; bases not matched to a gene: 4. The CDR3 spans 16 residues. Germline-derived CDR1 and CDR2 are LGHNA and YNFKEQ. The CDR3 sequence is CASSQDELAVYNEQFF. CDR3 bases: TGTGCCAGCAGCCAAGACGAACTAGCGGTCTACAATGAGCAGTTCTTC.

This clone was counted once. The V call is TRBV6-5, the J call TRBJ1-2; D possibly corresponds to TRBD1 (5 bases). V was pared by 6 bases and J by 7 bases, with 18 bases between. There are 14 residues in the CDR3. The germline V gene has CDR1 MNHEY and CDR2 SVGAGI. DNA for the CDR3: TGTGCCAGCAGCCCCCAACAGGTTTCCACTGGCTACACCTTC. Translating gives CASSPQQVSTGYTF.

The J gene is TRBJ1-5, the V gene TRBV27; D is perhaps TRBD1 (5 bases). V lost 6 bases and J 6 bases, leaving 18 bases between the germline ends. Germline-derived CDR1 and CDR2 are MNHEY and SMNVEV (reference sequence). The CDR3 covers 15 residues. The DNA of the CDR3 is TGTGCCAGCAGGAATACAGGCCTGGGGGGTCAGCCCCAGCATTTT. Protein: CASRNTGLGGQPQHF.

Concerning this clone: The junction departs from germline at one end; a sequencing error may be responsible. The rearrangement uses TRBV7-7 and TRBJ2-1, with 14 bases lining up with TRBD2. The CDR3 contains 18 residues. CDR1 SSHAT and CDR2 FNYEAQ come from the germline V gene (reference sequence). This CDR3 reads CASSVGLAGANSYNEQFF. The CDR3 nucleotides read TGTGCTAGCAGCGTGGGACTAGCGGGAGCGAACTCCTACAATGAGCAGTTCTTC.

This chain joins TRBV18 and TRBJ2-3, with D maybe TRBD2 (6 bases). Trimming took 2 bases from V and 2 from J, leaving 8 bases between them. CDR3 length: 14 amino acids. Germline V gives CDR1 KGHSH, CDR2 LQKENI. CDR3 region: CASSPSSATDTQYF. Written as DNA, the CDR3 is TGTGCCAGCTCACCATCTAGCGCCACAGATACGCAGTATTTT.

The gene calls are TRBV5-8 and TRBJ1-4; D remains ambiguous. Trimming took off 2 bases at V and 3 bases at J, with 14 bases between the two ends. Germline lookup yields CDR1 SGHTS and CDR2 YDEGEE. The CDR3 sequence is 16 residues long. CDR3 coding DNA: TGTGCCAGCAGCTTTAACCCCAGGAAGGCTAATGAAAAACTGTTTTTT. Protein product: CASSFNPRKANEKLFF.

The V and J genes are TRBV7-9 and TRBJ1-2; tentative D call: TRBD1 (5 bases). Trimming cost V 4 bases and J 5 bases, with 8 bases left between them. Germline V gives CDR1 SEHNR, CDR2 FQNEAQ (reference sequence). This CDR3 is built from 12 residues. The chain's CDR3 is CASSSDSYGYTF. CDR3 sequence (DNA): TGTGCCAGCAGCTCTGACAGTTATGGCTACACCTTC. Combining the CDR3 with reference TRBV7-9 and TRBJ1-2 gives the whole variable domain DTGVSQNPRHKITKRGQNVTFRCDPISEHNRLYWYRQTLGQGPEFLTYFQNEAQLEKSRLLSDRFSAERPKGSFSTLEIQRTEQGDSAMYLCASSSDSYGYTFGSGTRLTVV.

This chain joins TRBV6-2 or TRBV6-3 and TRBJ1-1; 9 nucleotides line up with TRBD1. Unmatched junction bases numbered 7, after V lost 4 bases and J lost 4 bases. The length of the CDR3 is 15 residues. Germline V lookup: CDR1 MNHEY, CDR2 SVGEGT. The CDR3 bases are TGTGCCAGCAGTTGGGACAGGGATGGGAGCACTGAAGCTTTCTTT. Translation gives CASSWDRDGSTEAFF.

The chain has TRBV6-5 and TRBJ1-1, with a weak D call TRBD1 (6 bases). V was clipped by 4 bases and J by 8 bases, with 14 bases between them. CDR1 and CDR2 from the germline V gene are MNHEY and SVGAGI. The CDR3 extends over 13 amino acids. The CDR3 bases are TGTGCCAGCAGTTTCCGGGACACCATCGAAGCTTTCTTT. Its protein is CASSFRDTIEAFF.

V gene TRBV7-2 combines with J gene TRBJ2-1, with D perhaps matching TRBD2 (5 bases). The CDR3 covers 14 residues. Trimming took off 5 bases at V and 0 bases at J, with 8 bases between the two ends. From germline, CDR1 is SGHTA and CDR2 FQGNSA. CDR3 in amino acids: CASSLTSSYNEQFF. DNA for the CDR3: TGTGCCAGCAGCCTAACTAGCTCCTACAATGAGCAGTTCTTC.

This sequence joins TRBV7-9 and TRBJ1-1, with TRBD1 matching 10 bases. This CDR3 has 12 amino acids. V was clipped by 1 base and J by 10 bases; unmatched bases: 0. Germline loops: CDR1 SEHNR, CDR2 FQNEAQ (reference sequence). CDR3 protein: CASSLGDRGAFF. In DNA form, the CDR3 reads TGTGCCAGCAGCTTAGGGGACAGGGGAGCTTTCTTT.

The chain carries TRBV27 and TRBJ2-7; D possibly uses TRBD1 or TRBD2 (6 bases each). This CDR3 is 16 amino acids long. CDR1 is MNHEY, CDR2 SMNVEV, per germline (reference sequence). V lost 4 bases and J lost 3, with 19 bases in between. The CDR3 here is CASSSSGASEFYEQYF. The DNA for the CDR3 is TGTGCCAGCAGTTCATCAGGGGCTAGCGAATTCTACGAGCAGTACTTC.

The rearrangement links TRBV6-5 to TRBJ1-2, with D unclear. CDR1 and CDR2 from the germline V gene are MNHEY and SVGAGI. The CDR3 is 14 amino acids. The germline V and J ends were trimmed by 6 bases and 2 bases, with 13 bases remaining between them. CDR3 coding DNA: TGTGCCAGCAGACCCTCGGGCGGGAACTATGGCTACACCTTC. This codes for CASRPSGGNYGYTF.

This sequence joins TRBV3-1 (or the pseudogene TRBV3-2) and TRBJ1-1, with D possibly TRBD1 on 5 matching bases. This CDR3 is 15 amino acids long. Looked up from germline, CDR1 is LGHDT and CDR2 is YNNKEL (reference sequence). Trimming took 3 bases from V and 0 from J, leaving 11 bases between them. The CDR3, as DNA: TGTGCCAGCAGCCAGGCAACAGGATTGAACACTGAAGCTTTCTTT. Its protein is CASSQATGLNTEAFF.

CDR3 coding DNA: TGCGCCAGCAGCCAAGTGTCCGGGGGGGGACGATCACCCCTCCACTTT. It yields the protein CASSQVSGGGRSPLHF. The chain recombines TRBV4-3 with TRBJ1-6, with D possibly TRBD1 on 5 matching bases. Trimming took 1 base from V and 10 from J, leaving 17 bases between them. The CDR3 runs to 16 residues. CDR1 LGHNA and CDR2 YSLEER come from the germline V gene.

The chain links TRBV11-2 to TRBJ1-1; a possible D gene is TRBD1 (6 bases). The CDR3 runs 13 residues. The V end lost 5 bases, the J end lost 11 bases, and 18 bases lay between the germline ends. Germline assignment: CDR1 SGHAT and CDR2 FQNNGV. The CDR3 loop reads CASSQLQGRRAFF. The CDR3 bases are TGTGCCAGCAGCCAGTTGCAGGGGCGTCGGGCTTTCTTT. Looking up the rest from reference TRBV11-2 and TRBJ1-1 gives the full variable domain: EAGVAQSPRYKIIEKRQSVAFWCNPISGHATLYWYQQILGQGPKLLIQFQNNGVVDDSQLPKDRFSAERLKGVDSTLKIQPAKLEDSAVYLCASSQLQGRRAFFGQGTRLTVV.

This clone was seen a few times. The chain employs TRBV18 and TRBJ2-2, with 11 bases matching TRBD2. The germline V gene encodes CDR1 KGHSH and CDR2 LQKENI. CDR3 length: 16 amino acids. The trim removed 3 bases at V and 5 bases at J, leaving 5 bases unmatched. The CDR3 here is CASSPLAGGETGELFF. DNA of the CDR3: TGTGCCAGCTCACCGCTAGCGGGAGGAGAAACCGGGGAGCTGTTTTTT.

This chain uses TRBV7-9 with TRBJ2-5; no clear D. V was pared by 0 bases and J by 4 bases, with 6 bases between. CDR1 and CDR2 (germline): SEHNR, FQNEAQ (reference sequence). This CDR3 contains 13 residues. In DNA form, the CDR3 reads TGTGCCAGCAGCTTAGCATCGGGAGAGACCCAGTACTTC. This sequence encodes CASSLASGETQYF.

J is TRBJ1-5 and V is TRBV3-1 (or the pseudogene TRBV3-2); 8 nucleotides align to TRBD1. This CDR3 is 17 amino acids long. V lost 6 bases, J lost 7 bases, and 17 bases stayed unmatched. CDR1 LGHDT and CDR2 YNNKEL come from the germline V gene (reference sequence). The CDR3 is CASRQGGGSRGDQPQHF. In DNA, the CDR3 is TGTGCCAGCAGACAGGGGGGGGGCTCCCGAGGGGACCAGCCCCAGCATTTT.

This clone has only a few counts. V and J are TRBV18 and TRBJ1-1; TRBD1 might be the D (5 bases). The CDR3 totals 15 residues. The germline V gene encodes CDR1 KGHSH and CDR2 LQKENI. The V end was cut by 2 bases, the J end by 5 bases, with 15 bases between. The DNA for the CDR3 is TGTGCCAGCTCACCAGCCGGGGGGGTAGGAACTGAAGCTTTCTTT. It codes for CASSPAGGVGTEAFF.

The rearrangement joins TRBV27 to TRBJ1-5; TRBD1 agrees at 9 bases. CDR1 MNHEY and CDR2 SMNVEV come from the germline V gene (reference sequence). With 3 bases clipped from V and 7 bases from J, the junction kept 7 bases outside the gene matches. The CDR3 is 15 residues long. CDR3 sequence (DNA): TGTGCCAGCAGTTTCCATGGACAGGGGTACCAGCCCCAGCATTTT. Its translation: CASSFHGQGYQPQHF.

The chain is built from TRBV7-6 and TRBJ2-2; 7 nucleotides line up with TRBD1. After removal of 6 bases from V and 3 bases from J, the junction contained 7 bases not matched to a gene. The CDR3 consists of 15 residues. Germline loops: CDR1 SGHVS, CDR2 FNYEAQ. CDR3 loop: CASRETGADTGELFF. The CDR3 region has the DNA TGTGCCAGCAGAGAAACAGGGGCGGACACCGGGGAGCTGTTTTTT.

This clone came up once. The CDR3: CASSQWTASNEKLFF. CDR3 DNA: TGTGCCAGCAGCCAATGGACAGCAAGTAATGAAAAACTGTTTTTT. The rearrangement joins TRBV3-1 (or the pseudogene TRBV3-2) to TRBJ1-4, with a tentative D call TRBD1 (6 bases). Germline V lookup: CDR1 LGHDT, CDR2 YNNKEL (reference sequence). The CDR3 runs to 15 residues. Trimming cost V 2 bases and J 4 bases, with 11 bases left between them.

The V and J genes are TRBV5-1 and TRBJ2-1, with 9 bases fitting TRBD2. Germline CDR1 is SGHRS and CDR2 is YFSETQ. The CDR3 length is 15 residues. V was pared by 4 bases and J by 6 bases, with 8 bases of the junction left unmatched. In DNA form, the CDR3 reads TGCGCCAGCAGCGATCTAGCGGGGTCAACCAATGAGCAGTTCTTC. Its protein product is CASSDLAGSTNEQFF.

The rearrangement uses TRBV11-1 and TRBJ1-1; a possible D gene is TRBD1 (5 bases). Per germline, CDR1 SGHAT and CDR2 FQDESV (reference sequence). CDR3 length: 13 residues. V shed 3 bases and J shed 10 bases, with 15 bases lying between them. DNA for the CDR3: TGTGCCAGCAGCTTTGCCGCGGGGACTCTAGCTTTCTTT. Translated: CASSFAAGTLAFF. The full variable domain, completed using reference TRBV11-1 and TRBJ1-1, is EAEVAQSPRYKITEKSQAVAFWCDPISGHATLYWYRQILGQGPELLVQFQDESVVDDSQLPKDRFSAERLKGVDSTLKIQPAELGDSAMYLCASSFAAGTLAFFGQGTRLTVV.

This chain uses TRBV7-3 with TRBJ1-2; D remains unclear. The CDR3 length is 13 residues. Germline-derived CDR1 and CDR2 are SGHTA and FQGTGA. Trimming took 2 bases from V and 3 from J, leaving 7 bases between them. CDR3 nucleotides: TGTGCCAGCAGCTTAGTCGCAGACTATGGCTACACCTTC. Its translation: CASSLVADYGYTF. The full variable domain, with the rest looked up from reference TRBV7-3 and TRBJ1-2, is GAGVSQTPSNKVTEKGKYVELRCDPISGHTALYWYRQSLGQGPEFLIYFQGTGAADDSGLPNDRFFAVRPEGSVSTLKIQRTERGDSAVYLCASSLVADYGYTFGSGTRLTVV.

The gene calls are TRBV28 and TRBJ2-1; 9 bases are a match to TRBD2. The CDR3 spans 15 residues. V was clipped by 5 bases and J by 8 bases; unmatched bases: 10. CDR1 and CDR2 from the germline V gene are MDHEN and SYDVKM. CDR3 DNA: TGTGCCAGCAGTCCACAGGTAGCGGGAGTCCATGAGCAGTTCTTC. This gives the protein CASSPQVAGVHEQFF.

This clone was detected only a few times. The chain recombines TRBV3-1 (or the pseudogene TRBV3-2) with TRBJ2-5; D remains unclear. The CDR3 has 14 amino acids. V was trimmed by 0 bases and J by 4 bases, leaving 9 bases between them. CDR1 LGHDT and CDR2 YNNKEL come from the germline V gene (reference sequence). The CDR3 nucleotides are TGTGCCAGCAGCCAAGATTTAACGGGAGAGACCCAGTACTTC. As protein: CASSQDLTGETQYF.